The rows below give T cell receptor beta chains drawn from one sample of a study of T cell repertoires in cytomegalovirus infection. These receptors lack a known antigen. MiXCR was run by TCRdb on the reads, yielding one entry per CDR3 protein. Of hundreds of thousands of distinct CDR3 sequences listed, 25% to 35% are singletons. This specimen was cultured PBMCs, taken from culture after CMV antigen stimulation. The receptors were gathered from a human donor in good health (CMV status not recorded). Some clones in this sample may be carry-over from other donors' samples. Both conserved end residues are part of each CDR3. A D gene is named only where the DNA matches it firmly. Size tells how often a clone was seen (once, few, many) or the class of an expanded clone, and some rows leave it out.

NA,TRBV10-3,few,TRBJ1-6,CAISDWGQGNSPLHF,TGTGCCATCAGTGATTGGGGGCAGGGCAATTCACCCCTCCACTTT
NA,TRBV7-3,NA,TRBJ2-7,CASSLDGVSYEQYF,TGTGCCAGCAGCTTGGATGGGGTTTCCTACGAGCAGTACTTC
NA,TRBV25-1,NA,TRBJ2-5,CASSDSYQETQYF,TGTGCCAGCAGTGACAGTTACCAAGAGACCCAGTACTTC
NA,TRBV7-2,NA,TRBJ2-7,CASCRGRNEQCF,TGTGCCAGCTGCCGGGGGAGAAACGAGCAGTGCTTC
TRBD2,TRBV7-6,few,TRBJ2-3,CASSSPGGNWRTDTQYF,TGTGCCAGCAGCTCACCGGGAGGAAATTGGAGGACAGATACGCAGTATTTT
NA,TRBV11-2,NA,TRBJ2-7,CASTLYQGPYEQYF,TGTGCCAGCACCCTGTATCAGGGGCCGTACGAGCAGTACTTC
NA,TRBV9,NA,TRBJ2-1,CASSSYYGLRHNEQFF,TGTGCCAGCAGCTCGTACTATGGGCTCCGACACAATGAGCAGTTCTTC
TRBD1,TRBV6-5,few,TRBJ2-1,CASSYAAGTDYNAQFF,TGTGCCAGCAGTTACGCCGCCGGGACAGACTACAATGCGCAGTTCTTC
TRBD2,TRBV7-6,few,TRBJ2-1,CASSKDGTSPNEQFF,TGTGCCAGCAGTAAAGATGGGACTAGTCCGAATGAGCAGTTCTTC
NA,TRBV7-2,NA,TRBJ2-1,CASSRGIYEQFF,TGTGCCAGCAGCCGCGGGATATATGAGCAGTTCTTC